The source of this T cell receptor (beta chain) is a study of breast tumors, draining lymph nodes, adjacent tissues. Samples came from axillary lymph nodes draining the breast cancer. V lost 0 bases, J lost 4 bases, and 15 bases lay in between. Germline-derived CDR1 and CDR2 are SGHTA and FQGNSA. The CDR3 is made up of 16 amino acids. This clonotype was seen repeatedly, ten times or more. TCRdb reprocessed the multiplex PCR reads with MiXCR, giving one entry per CDR3 protein. The table lists 200,000 to 250,000 distinct CDR3 sequences, approximately 31% of them singletons, with more than 1.3% in the top ten.

The V call is TRBV7-2, the J call TRBJ2-5; perhaps D is TRBD1 or TRBD2 (5 bases each). The sample comprised axillary lymph node tissue. This receptor was identified in a female donor with breast cancer. Some clones in this sample may be carry-over from other donors' samples. The DNA of the CDR3 is TGTGCCAGCAGCTTAGCCCCTCAGGGTGGGGGAGAGACCCAGTACTTC. Its translation is CASSLAPQGGGETQYF. Full variable domain (remainder filled in from reference TRBV7-2 and TRBJ2-5): GAGVSQSPSNKVTEKGKDVELRCDPISGHTALYWYRQSLGQGLEFLIYFQGNSAPDKSGLPSDRFSAERTGGSVSTLTIQRTQQEDSAVYLCASSLAPQGGGETQYFGPGTRLLVL.